The 26 T cell receptor beta chains listed next were all sequenced from one sample in a study of T cell responses to AZD1222 COVID-19 vaccine. Repertoires were generated with immunoSEQ multiplex PCR, while TCRdb's copy carries only in-frame clones and drops some. Found here are 130,000 or so clones, approximately 95% of them singletons; the top ten hold more than 0.85%. Here the sequenced sample was peripheral blood, taken on day 0 of MenACWY control vaccination. The receptors were sampled from an adult in good health.

The chain carries TRBV2 and TRBJ2-1, with 12 bases identical to TRBD2. The CDR3 consists of 17 residues. CDR1 SNHLY and CDR2 FYNNEI come from the germline V gene. J lost 0 bases, V lost 8 bases, and 8 bases had no gene match. The chain's CDR3 is CASLGLAGPSSYNEQFF. CDR3 nucleotide sequence: TGTGCCAGCTTGGGACTAGCGGGCCCGAGCTCCTACAATGAGCAGTTCTTC.

V usage is TRBV5-1 and J usage is TRBJ1-6; D gene ambiguous. Germline V gene sequence: CDR1 SGHRS, CDR2 YFSETQ. The CDR3 loop spans 14 amino acids. V lost 0 bases, J lost 7 bases, and 8 bases lay in between. The CDR3 reads CASSLAQRNSPLHF. CDR3 bases: TGCGCCAGCAGCTTGGCTCAGAGAAATTCACCCCTCCACTTT.

The chain joins TRBV19 to TRBJ1-5, with a possible D match to TRBD1 (5 bases). Germline CDR1 and CDR2: LNHDA and SQIVND (reference sequence). V was clipped by 0 bases and J by 0 bases, with 15 bases between them. CDR3 length equals 18 residues. CDR3 region: CASSIDPDRQYSNQPQHF. The CDR3, as DNA: TGTGCCAGTAGTATAGATCCCGACAGACAGTATAGCAATCAGCCCCAGCATTTT.

The chain is built from TRBV6-5 and TRBJ1-5, with D hard to call. Germline-derived CDR1 and CDR2 are MNHEY and SVGAGI. This CDR3 comprises 15 residues. Trimming removed 6 bases from V and 4 bases from J, with 16 bases in between. CDR3: CASRPHLGINQPQHF. The CDR3, as DNA: TGTGCCAGCAGGCCCCATTTAGGAATAAATCAGCCCCAGCATTTT.

The genes are TRBV21-1 and TRBJ1-1; the table calls TRBD1, which could not be checked here. TRBV21-1 is an annotated pseudogene. The CDR3 spans 18 residues. CDR3 bases: TGTGCCAGCAGTAATACAACCCAGGGGCAGATAATGAACACTGAAGCTTTCTTT. This sequence encodes CASSNTTQGQIMNTEAFF.

The gene calls are TRBV30 and TRBJ1-1, with D hard to call. CDR3 length equals 12 residues. Per the germline V gene, CDR1 is GTSNPN and CDR2 is SVGIG (reference sequence). The V gene lost 0 bases and the J gene lost 6 bases, with 8 bases spanning the gap. CDR3 DNA: TGTGCCTGGAGTGTACTTAGGCCTGAAGCTTTCTTT. Translating gives CAWSVLRPEAFF.

The genes are TRBV28 and TRBJ2-1; 9 positions match TRBD1. CDR1 and CDR2 (germline): MDHEN, SYDVKM. V shed 4 bases and J 6 bases; nucleotides not matched to a gene: 7. The CDR3 has 15 residues. The CDR3 region has the DNA TGTGCCAGCAGTTCCTATCCGGGACAGGGCAATGAGCAGTTCTTC. Its protein product is CASSSYPGQGNEQFF.

This clone was picked up one time. The gene calls are TRBV27 and TRBJ2-7; 8 bases are a match to TRBD2. Trimming cost V 4 bases and J 3 bases; bases outside gene matches: 8. CDR3 length equals 15 residues. CDR1 and CDR2 (germline): MNHEY, SMNVEV (reference sequence). CDR3: CASSYAAGALYEQYF. CDR3 in DNA: TGTGCCAGCAGTTACGCAGCGGGAGCTCTCTACGAGCAGTACTTC.

The chain links TRBV2 to TRBJ2-3; D is perhaps TRBD1 or TRBD2 (5 bases each). The CDR3 extends over 20 amino acids. CDR1 and CDR2 (germline): SNHLY, FYNNEI. The V gene lost 2 bases and the J gene lost 3 bases, with 27 bases spanning the gap. The CDR3 DNA reads TGTGCCAGCAGTGAACCCTCAACTAGAGGGGTAAACGTTGCTACAGATACGCAGTATTTT. Residues: CASSEPSTRGVNVATDTQYF.

The chain links TRBV6-2 or TRBV6-3 to TRBJ1-1; no definite D call. Germline V CDR1 and CDR2: MNHEY, SVGEGT. The CDR3 is made up of 16 amino acids. Deletions cut 0 bases from V and 1 base from J, with 12 bases between. The CDR3 bases are TGTGCCAGCAGTTACTCGTCGCGCAGAGAGAACACTGAAGCTTTCTTT. Its translation is CASSYSSRRENTEAFF.

V usage is TRBV19 and J usage is TRBJ2-7; D may be TRBD1 (5 bases). Germline CDR1 reads LNHDA; CDR2 reads SQIVND (reference sequence). The CDR3 extends over 14 amino acids. V was cut by 5 bases and J by 4 bases, with 15 bases left in between. In DNA, the CDR3 is TGTGCCAGTAGTGCAGGGTGGGGCGATTACGAGCAGTACTTC. This gives the protein CASSAGWGDYEQYF.

The chain has TRBV5-6 and TRBJ1-2; a weak D match, TRBD1 (5 bases). CDR3 size: 13 residues. The germline V gene has CDR1 SGHDT and CDR2 YYEEEE. V was pared by 4 bases and J by 4 bases, with 11 bases between. The CDR3 loop reads CASSRGHSYGYTF. For the CDR3, the DNA is TGTGCCAGCAGCCGTGGACACTCCTATGGCTACACCTTC.

V gene TRBV5-1 combines with J gene TRBJ2-1; 11 nucleotides agree with TRBD2. The germline V gene has CDR1 SGHRS and CDR2 YFSETQ. This CDR3 is built from 15 residues. V lost 4 bases and J lost 3; bases outside the gene matches: 3. The CDR3 region has the DNA TGCGCCAGCAGCCCGACTAGCGGGAACTACAATGAGCAGTTCTTC. The encoded protein is CASSPTSGNYNEQFF. Filled out from reference TRBV5-1 and TRBJ2-1, the complete variable domain reads KAGVTQTPRYLIKTRGQQVTLSCSPISGHRSVSWYQQTPGQGLQFLFEYFSETQRNKGNFPGRFSGRQFSNSRSEMNVSTLELGDSALYLCASSPTSGNYNEQFFGPGTRLTVL.

This clone was counted between two and nine times. The rearrangement joins TRBV6-2 or TRBV6-3 to TRBJ2-3, with 12 positions matching TRBD2. J lost 3 bases, V lost 4 bases, and 5 bases had no gene match. Germline assignment: CDR1 MNHEY and CDR2 SVGEGT. This CDR3 is 16 amino acids long. The CDR3 loop is CASSSSSGRVTDTQYF. The CDR3 DNA reads as TGTGCCAGCAGTTCCTCTAGCGGGAGGGTAACAGATACGCAGTATTTT.

The V gene is TRBV28, the J gene TRBJ1-2; weak D call: TRBD1 (5 bases). The CDR3 consists of 12 residues. Germline CDR1 and CDR2: MDHEN and SYDVKM. The germline V and J ends were trimmed by 5 bases and 5 bases, with 9 bases remaining between them. The CDR3, as DNA: TGTGCCAGCAGTCGCAGGGCGTATGGCTACACCTTC. It encodes CASSRRAYGYTF.

The rearrangement joins TRBV28 to TRBJ2-3, with TRBD2 identical over 8 bases. The germline CDR1 and CDR2 sequences are MDHEN and SYDVKM. The V gene end was trimmed by 2 bases and the J gene end by 8 bases; junction bases not matched to a gene: 6. There are 14 residues in the CDR3. In nucleotides, the CDR3 is TGTGCCAGCAGTTTAAGTAGCGGGAAAGGTACGCAGTATTTT. As protein: CASSLSSGKGTQYF.

The J gene is TRBJ1-6, the V gene TRBV2, with D uncertain. The germline gives CDR1 SNHLY, CDR2 FYNNEI. The CDR3 is made up of 14 amino acids. V lost 7 bases, J lost 7 bases, and 14 bases lay in between. As DNA, the CDR3 is TGTGCCAGCATTCGGACGGAGAGCAATTCACCCCTCCACTTT. Translation: CASIRTESNSPLHF.

Points on this clone: The identical CDR3 is also encoded by other nucleotide sequences in the sample. The chain carries TRBV12-3 or TRBV12-4 and TRBJ1-1; possible D gene TRBD1, 5 bases. This CDR3 has 11 residues. The V gene lost 5 bases and the J gene lost 7 bases, with 8 bases spanning the gap. This CDR3 reads CASSLGVEAFF. CDR3 sequence (DNA): TGTGCCAGCAGTCTAGGGGTTGAAGCTTTCTTT.

The chain combines TRBV7-9 with TRBJ2-1, with 10 bases aligning to TRBD2. The CDR3 runs to 17 residues. Germline values: CDR1 SEHNR, CDR2 FQNEAQ (reference sequence). After removal of 2 bases from V and 4 bases from J, the junction contained 8 bases not matched to a gene. The CDR3 bases are TGTGCCAGCAGCTTAATTCCAAAGACTAGCGGGTACAATGAGCAGTTCTTC. Translated, it gives CASSLIPKTSGYNEQFF.

V is TRBV18 and J is TRBJ2-7; TRBD1 might be the D (5 bases). Per germline, CDR1 KGHSH and CDR2 LQKENI. The CDR3 has 13 residues. Trimming took off 5 bases at V and 1 base at J, with 9 bases between the two ends. For the CDR3, the DNA is TGTGCCAGCTCAAAAGACAGTTCCTACGAGCAGTACTTC. Protein product: CASSKDSSYEQYF.

V gene TRBV12-3 or TRBV12-4 combines with J gene TRBJ1-4, with D possibly TRBD1 on 6 matching bases. The V gene lost 3 bases and the J gene lost 8 bases, with 10 bases spanning the gap. This CDR3 has 13 residues. CDR3 in DNA: TGTGCCAGCAGTTTTGGACAGTGGGAAAAACTGTTTTTT. Its translation is CASSFGQWEKLFF.

The chain uses TRBV28 and TRBJ1-3; no firm D call. CDR1 is MDHEN and CDR2 is SYDVKM in the germline V gene. Trimming took off 3 bases at V and 1 base at J, with 19 bases between the two ends. The CDR3 loop spans 18 amino acids. This CDR3 is CASSLRAGRKPSGNTIYF. The CDR3, as DNA: TGTGCCAGCAGTTTGAGGGCAGGACGGAAACCGTCTGGAAACACCATATATTTT.

This clone was detected once. This sequence joins TRBV27 and TRBJ1-2; unclear D gene. The CDR3 loop spans 16 amino acids. V lost 5 bases and J 3 bases, leaving 19 bases between the germline ends. Germline V gene data show CDR1 as MNHEY and CDR2 as SMNVEV (reference sequence). Here the CDR3 DNA reads TGTGCCAGCAGTCTACGCGGGTCCCGGTGGGACTATGGCTACACCTTC. This encodes CASSLRGSRWDYGYTF.

The V gene is TRBV7-3, the J gene TRBJ1-6, with 8 bases matching TRBD1. The V segment lost 5 bases and the J segment 6 bases; nucleotides outside the gene matches: 9. CDR3 length: 16 amino acids. Germline lookup yields CDR1 SGHTA and CDR2 FQGTGA. The CDR3 reads CASSPLGQGRNSPLHF. CDR3 coding DNA: TGTGCCAGCAGCCCGTTAGGACAGGGCCGTAATTCACCCCTCCACTTT.

The rearrangement uses TRBV18 and TRBJ2-5; no clear D. This CDR3 is built from 13 residues. Germline CDR1 reads KGHSH; CDR2 reads LQKENI. V was trimmed by 0 bases and J by 5 bases, leaving 7 bases between them. The CDR3 loop reads CASSPPGSETQYF. The CDR3 nucleotides read TGTGCCAGCTCACCACCGGGATCGGAGACCCAGTACTTC.

The chain links TRBV2 to TRBJ2-2, with D possibly TRBD2 on 5 matching bases. The germline CDR1 and CDR2 sequences are SNHLY and FYNNEI. V lost 6 bases and J 7 bases, leaving 18 bases between the germline ends. There are 15 residues in the CDR3. In DNA form, the CDR3 reads TGTGCCAGCAGATATGGTGGGAGTTCTGGCGGGGAGCTGTTTTTT. Translated, it gives CASRYGGSSGGELFF.